What follows is one TCR beta chain and its context. Its target is unknown. This sample stems from a study of T cell responses to AZD1222 COVID-19 vaccine. Recipients boosted at about 4 weeks or about 12 weeks are pooled. Study observations and caveats: Close to half of all spike-specific TCRs reportedly target regions of the variants that are unmutated. Recipients of two AZD1222 doses showed rising Spike-specific TCR breadth and depth. Seropositive at baseline were only six or seven AZD1222 recipients.

The protocol was immunoSEQ multiplex PCR, while the TCRdb copy is restricted to in-frame clones and leaves out a portion. The sample has about 150,000 clones, roughly 90% seen once. The CDR3 has 19 residues. V dropped 5 bases and J dropped 5; count of bases not matched to a gene: 18. Germline V gene sequence: CDR1 MNHEY, CDR2 SMNVEV (reference sequence). The rearrangement joins TRBV27 to TRBJ2-1; TRBD1 agrees at 10 bases. The receptor was isolated from an adult who received the AZD1222 COVID-19 vaccine. Material: peripheral blood, obtained 28 days after the second AZD1222 dose. CDR3 protein: CASSPAPGRDRGYHNEQFF. The CDR3 DNA reads as TGTGCCAGCAGTCCTGCGCCCGGGAGGGACAGGGGCTATCACAATGAGCAGTTCTTC.